Below, 13 T cell receptor beta chains from the same sample are listed, as sequenced in a study of blood T cell repertoires in COVID-19. Repertoires were generated with immunoSEQ multiplex PCR, while TCRdb's copy carries only in-frame clones and drops some. The table lists 250,000 to 350,000 clones, 70% to 90% of them singletons. Sequencing was performed on PBMCs or T cells enriched from blood (not recorded which). Source of these receptors: a woman in her twenties or thirties who had recovered from COVID-19.

This clone has a handful of counts. The V call is TRBV5-1, the J call TRBJ2-3; D unclear. Per germline, CDR1 SGHRS and CDR2 YFSETQ. CDR3 length: 12 residues. Between the trimmed V and J ends, which lost 2 bases and 4 bases, there was a span of 5 bases. The CDR3 here is CASSFSPDTQYF. The CDR3 nucleotides read TGCGCCAGCAGCTTCTCTCCAGATACGCAGTATTTT.

This clone has only one observation. The chain links TRBV5-8 to TRBJ2-3; a possible D gene is TRBD1 (6 bases). V lost 8 bases, J lost 3 bases, and 13 bases lay in between. Germline V CDR1 and CDR2: SGHTS, YDEGEE. The CDR3 has 13 residues. CDR3 sequence reads: CASHRERTDTQYF. The DNA for the CDR3 is TGTGCCAGTCACAGGGAGAGGACAGATACGCAGTATTTT. Looking up the rest from reference TRBV5-8 and TRBJ2-3 gives the full variable domain: EAGVTQSPTHLIKTRGQQATLRCSPISGHTSVYWYQQALGLGLQFLLWYDEGEERNRGNFPPRFSGRQFPNYSSELNVNALELEDSALYLCASHRERTDTQYFGPGTRLTVL.

The chain is built from TRBV28 and TRBJ1-3; tentatively, D is TRBD1 (6 bases). This CDR3 is built from 16 residues. The ends were cut back, 1 base at V and 0 bases at J, with 10 bases in the middle. CDR1 is MDHEN and CDR2 is SYDVKM in the germline V gene. CDR3 DNA: TGTGCCAGCAGTTTATCGACAGGACTCTCTGGAAACACCATATATTTT. Translated: CASSLSTGLSGNTIYF.

The rearrangement links TRBV28 to TRBJ2-1; no clear D. This CDR3 region has 16 residues. V lost 4 bases, J lost 1 base, and 14 bases lay in between. CDR1 and CDR2 (germline): MDHEN, SYDVKM. CDR3 residues: CASSYSLVTSYNEQFF. The CDR3 region has the DNA TGTGCCAGCAGTTACTCTCTGGTAACTTCCTACAATGAGCAGTTCTTC.

This clone was observed once. The rearrangement uses TRBV28 and TRBJ2-1; 10 bases line up with TRBD1. After removal of 5 bases from V and 8 bases from J, the junction contained 12 bases not matched to a gene. The CDR3 spans 16 residues. Germline CDR1 is MDHEN and CDR2 is SYDVKM. Written as DNA, the CDR3 is TGTGCCAGCAGTACCCCGGACAGGGGGTACGGCGATGAGCAGTTCTTC. It specifies CASSTPDRGYGDEQFF. The variable domain in full, with the rest retrieved from reference TRBV28 and TRBJ2-1, is DVKVTQSSRYLVKRTGEKVFLECVQDMDHENMFWYRQDPGLGLRLIYFSYDVKMKEKGDIPEGYSVSREKKERFSLILESASTNQTSMYLCASSTPDRGYGDEQFFGPGTRLTVL.

Comments on this clone: A read error is the likely source, as a far larger clone sits one nucleotide away. V usage is TRBV7-3 and J usage is TRBJ1-1; D might be TRBD1 (5 bases). The V gene's germline CDR1 is SGHTA and CDR2 FQGTGA. V was trimmed by 6 bases and J by 1 base, leaving 6 bases between them. The CDR3 sequence is 12 residues long. Here the CDR3 reads CASSTGNTEAFF. DNA of the CDR3: TGTGCCAGCAGTACAGGGAACACTGAAGCTTTCTTT.

The chain joins TRBV30 to TRBJ1-3; TRBD1 aligns across 7 bases. Germline values: CDR1 GTSNPN, CDR2 SVGIG (reference sequence). The trim removed 3 bases at V and 0 bases at J, leaving 2 bases unmatched. There are 14 residues in the CDR3. The CDR3 loop is CAWSRDSSGNTIYF. Here the CDR3 DNA reads TGTGCCTGGAGCAGGGACAGCTCTGGAAACACCATATATTTT. The full variable domain, completed using reference TRBV30 and TRBJ1-3, is SQTIHQWPATLVQPVGSPLSLECTVEGTSNPNLYWYRQAAGRGLQLLFYSVGIGQISSEVPQNLSASRPQDRQFILSSKKLLLSDSGFYLCAWSRDSSGNTIYFGEGSWLTVV.

The chain joins TRBV18 to TRBJ2-2; D uncertain. Per the germline V gene, CDR1 is KGHSH and CDR2 is LQKENI. Trimming removed 3 bases from V and 8 bases from J, with 4 bases in between. CDR3 length: 11 residues. The CDR3 sequence: CASSPGGELFF. Here the CDR3 DNA reads TGTGCCAGCTCACCCGGTGGGGAGCTGTTTTTT.

The V call is TRBV6-5, the J call TRBJ1-1, with D perhaps TRBD1 (5 bases). The CDR3 is made up of 15 amino acids. Between the trimmed V and J ends, which lost 0 bases and 5 bases, there was a span of 13 bases. Germline CDR1 is MNHEY and CDR2 is SVGAGI. The CDR3 reads CASSYSPGVGTEAFF. The CDR3 DNA reads as TGTGCCAGCAGTTACTCCCCGGGGGTGGGGACTGAAGCTTTCTTT.

The chain carries TRBV29-1 and TRBJ1-1; the D is unclear. The V and J ends lost 1 base and 5 bases respectively, with 14 bases between them. CDR1 and CDR2 (germline): SQVTM, ANQGSEA. This CDR3 comprises 14 residues. The CDR3 sequence is CSVEVSEGYTEAFF. In DNA, the CDR3 is TGCAGCGTTGAAGTCTCTGAGGGATATACTGAAGCTTTCTTT.

The gene calls are TRBV15 and TRBJ1-2, with a possible D match to TRBD1 (5 bases). This CDR3 has 14 amino acids. Trimming shortened V by 0 bases and J by 3 bases, and 8 bases separated the two germline ends. The germline gives CDR1 LNHNV, CDR2 YYDKDF (reference sequence). CDR3 residues: CATSRERGYYGYTF. In DNA, the CDR3 is TGTGCCACCAGCAGAGAAAGGGGCTACTATGGCTACACCTTC.

The chain employs TRBV9 and TRBJ2-2; 8 nucleotides align to TRBD1. This CDR3 comprises 16 residues. V gave up 3 bases and J gave up 3 bases; unmatched junction bases: 7. The germline V gene encodes CDR1 SGDLS and CDR2 YYNGEE. CDR3 loop: CASSEGQGAYTGELFF. The CDR3 DNA follows: TGTGCCAGCAGCGAAGGGCAGGGGGCTTACACCGGGGAGCTGTTTTTT.

The chain joins TRBV19 to TRBJ1-5, with TRBD1 matching over 10 bases. The CDR3 loop spans 15 amino acids. The trim removed 7 bases at V and 7 bases at J, leaving 10 bases unmatched. Germline CDR1 LNHDA, CDR2 SQIVND (reference sequence). The CDR3 reads CASTPGQGRGQPQHF. The CDR3 DNA reads as TGTGCCAGTACGCCGGGACAGGGGAGGGGACAGCCCCAGCATTTT. Based on the CDR3 plus reference TRBV19 and TRBJ1-5, the full variable domain is DGGITQSPKYLFRKEGQNVTLSCEQNLNHDAMYWYRQDPGQGLRLIYYSQIVNDFQKGDIAEGYSVSREKKESFPLTVTSAQKNPTAFYLCASTPGQGRGQPQHFGDGTRLSIL.